This entry features one T cell receptor beta chain sequence. The antigen is unknown. The data originate from a study of T cell responses to AZD1222 COVID-19 vaccine. In the study overall: Second-dose groups at about 4 or about 12 weeks were pooled.

General study points: Spike-specific TCR breadth and depth grew following two AZD1222 doses.

The table came from immunoSEQ multiplex PCR; TCRdb's copy has only in-frame clones and leaves some out. The data show 84,000 or so clones, with 70% to 90% seen just once and less than 1.6% held by the top ten. Looked up from germline, CDR1 is SEHNR and CDR2 is FQNEAQ (reference sequence). Trimming cost V 7 bases and J 5 bases, with 8 bases left between them. The CDR3 sequence is 12 residues long. The J gene is TRBJ2-2, the V gene TRBV7-9; D not certain. Sequences were derived from peripheral blood, sampled on day 0 of AZD1222 vaccination. This clonotype was obtained from an adult in good health. In DNA form, the CDR3 reads TGTGCCAGCACGTTAATGACCGGGGAGCTGTTTTTT. Translation gives CASTLMTGELFF.